These 29 T cell receptor beta chains came from one sample sequenced in a study of regulatory T cells in long-lasting Graves disease. In building TCR beta libraries, iRepertoire HTBI primers were used together with Arm-PCR of CDR3 regions. TCRdb redid the calling of the multiplex PCR reads with MiXCR, one entry per CDR3 protein. The sample includes about 370,000 distinct CDR3 sequences, around 15% of them seen just once. Specified time point: newly diagnosed GD, antithyroid drugs for less than 3 months. RNA extracted from PBMCs served as the sequencing template. The sequencing here drew on peripheral blood mononuclear cells (PBMCs), taken at new diagnosis, from a patient treated with antithyroid drugs. These receptors were taken from a female donor with Graves disease.

The CDR3 coding sequence is TGTGCCAGCAGCTTCCCGATTGACAGCTATGGCTACACCTTC. This sequence encodes CASSFPIDSYGYTF. The V gene is TRBV7-9, the J gene TRBJ1-2; tentatively, D is TRBD1 (5 bases). V lost 3 bases, J lost 4 bases, and 12 bases lay in between. CDR1 and CDR2 from the germline V gene are SEHNR and FQNEAQ (reference sequence). This CDR3 has 14 residues.

This clonotype came up many times. This sequence joins TRBV20-1 and TRBJ2-5; 9 bases are shared with TRBD2. The V gene end was trimmed by 1 base and the J gene end by 1 base; junction bases not matched to a gene: 7. This CDR3 spans 16 amino acids. Germline V CDR1 and CDR2: DFQATT, SNEGSKA (reference sequence). In nucleotides, the CDR3 is TGCAGTGCTAGAGGAGAGCGGGGGGCACCCCAAGAGACCCAGTACTTC. Its translation: CSARGERGAPQETQYF.

J is TRBJ1-2 and V is TRBV12-3 or TRBV12-4, with D maybe TRBD1 (6 bases). The CDR3 is made up of 14 amino acids. Between the trimmed V and J ends, which lost 3 bases and 0 bases, there was a span of 8 bases. The CDR3 sequence: CASSFQGSNYGYTF. For the CDR3, the DNA is TGTGCCAGCAGTTTTCAGGGGTCTAACTATGGCTACACCTTC.

This clonotype showed up many times. The chain carries TRBV2 and TRBJ1-1; maybe TRBD1 (6 bases). Germline loops: CDR1 SNHLY, CDR2 FYNNEI. V was cut by 2 bases and J by 4 bases, with 11 bases left in between. The CDR3 consists of 14 residues. The CDR3 here is CASSELQGATEAFF. The CDR3 coding sequence is TGTGCCAGCAGTGAACTACAGGGCGCCACTGAAGCTTTCTTT.

This clonotype was seen ten or more times. The genes are TRBV3-1 and TRBJ1-5; TRBD1 is a possible D gene (5 bases). V was shortened by 1 base and J by 4 bases, with 8 bases between the two germline ends. Germline CDR1 is LGHDT and CDR2 is YNNKEL (reference sequence). This CDR3 is built from 14 residues. The CDR3 loop reads CASSQAQGNQPQHF. The CDR3 DNA reads as TGTGCCAGCAGCCAAGCCCAGGGAAATCAGCCCCAGCATTTT.

This clonotype was picked up many times. The rearrangement links TRBV14 to TRBJ1-2, with unresolved D. V was pared by 4 bases and J by 1 base, with 13 bases between. Germline V gives CDR1 SGHDN, CDR2 FVKESK. The CDR3 sequence is 15 residues long. This CDR3 reads CASSPGRTINYGYTF. CDR3 bases: TGTGCCAGCAGCCCCGGACGGACGATTAACTATGGCTACACCTTC. Complete variable domain (other parts from reference TRBV14 and TRBJ1-2): EAGVTQFPSHSVIEKGQTVTLRCDPISGHDNLYWYRRVMGKEIKFLLHFVKESKQDESGMPNNRFLAERTGGTYSTLKVQPAELEDSGVYFCASSPGRTINYGYTFGSGTRLTVV.

This clonotype was seen ten or more times. The J gene is TRBJ1-1, the V gene TRBV27; 7 nucleotides match TRBD1. The length of the CDR3 is 13 residues. J gave up 4 bases and V 5 bases, and 4 bases lay outside the gene matches. Per the germline V gene, CDR1 is MNHEY and CDR2 is SMNVEV (reference sequence). CDR3 DNA: TGTGCCAGCAGTCCGACAGGGTTCACTGAAGCTTTCTTT. It yields the protein CASSPTGFTEAFF.

Of note for this clonotype: Possible read error: a much larger clone is one base away. The CDR3 region is CASSQEYITKRKQGNTEAFF. The CDR3 DNA follows: TGTGCCAGCAGCCAAGAGTATATCACCAAAAGGAAACAGGGGAACACTGAAGCTTTCTTT. This sequence joins TRBV7-9 and TRBJ1-1, with D possibly being TRBD1 (6 bases). Germline CDR1 SEHNR, CDR2 FQNEAQ (reference sequence). The CDR3 sequence is 20 residues long. V dropped 5 bases and J dropped 1 base, with 29 bases sitting between them.

To note about this clonotype: It is likely a read error: a sequence one base away is far more abundant. V is TRBV7-2 and J is TRBJ2-5; the D gene could be TRBD1 or TRBD2 (5 bases each). Trimming pared 2 bases from V and 2 bases from J, leaving 12 bases between. Germline assignment: CDR1 SGHTA and CDR2 FQGNSA. This CDR3 has 15 amino acids. The CDR3 here is CASSLSGRRQETQYF. CDR3 sequence (DNA): TGTGCCAGCAGCTTATCGGGACGGCGACAAGAGACCCAGTACTTC.

The sample holds many counts of this clonotype. V gene TRBV12-3 or TRBV12-4 combines with J gene TRBJ2-3, with 9 positions matching TRBD2. The CDR3 spans 16 residues. Trimming took 2 bases from V and 2 from J; bases not matched to a gene: 5. The CDR3 is CASSLLPSGATDTQYF. In DNA, the CDR3 is TGTGCCAGCAGTTTACTGCCTAGCGGGGCCACAGATACGCAGTATTTT.

The rearrangement links TRBV7-2 to TRBJ1-5, with a possible D match to TRBD1 (5 bases). Germline assignment: CDR1 SGHTA and CDR2 FQGNSA. Trimming stripped 5 bases from V and 5 bases from J, with 13 bases between. CDR3 length equals 14 residues. The CDR3 region has the DNA TGTGCCAGCAGCCTCCAGACAGACTATCAGCCCCAGCATTTT. Protein product: CASSLQTDYQPQHF.

This sequence joins TRBV27 and TRBJ2-3; D is undetermined. Germline V gene data show CDR1 as MNHEY and CDR2 as SMNVEV (reference sequence). V was shortened by 4 bases and J by 5 bases, with 10 bases between the two germline ends. The CDR3 runs 13 residues. The CDR3 region has the DNA TGTGCCAGCAGTTACGGGTCCCTAGATACGCAGTATTTT. It is translated as CASSYGSLDTQYF.

This clonotype occurred many times. This sequence joins TRBV7-2 and TRBJ2-5, with 8 bases matching TRBD2. The CDR3 has 17 residues. V trimming: 5 bases; J trimming: 2 bases; junction bases outside the gene matches: 13. Germline lookup yields CDR1 SGHTA and CDR2 FQGNSA. The CDR3 DNA reads TGTGCCAGCAGCAACTTAGCGGGAATTCACGCTCAAGAGACCCAGTACTTC. The encoded protein is CASSNLAGIHAQETQYF. Full variable domain (rest looked up from reference TRBV7-2 and TRBJ2-5): GAGVSQSPSNKVTEKGKDVELRCDPISGHTALYWYRQSLGQGLEFLIYFQGNSAPDKSGLPSDRFSAERTGGSVSTLTIQRTQQEDSAVYLCASSNLAGIHAQETQYFGPGTRLLVL.

V usage is TRBV9 and J usage is TRBJ1-2; 8 bases line up with TRBD1. CDR1 is SGDLS, CDR2 YYNGEE, per germline. Germline trimming cut 0 bases from V and 4 bases from J; bases unmatched to any gene: 5. This CDR3 is built from 15 residues. The DNA for the CDR3 is TGTGCCAGCAGCGTAGATCAGGGGGCCGGCTATGGCTACACCTTC. Residues: CASSVDQGAGYGYTF. Complete variable domain (other parts from reference TRBV9 and TRBJ1-2): DSGVTQTPKHLITATGQRVTLRCSPRSGDLSVYWYQQSLDQGLQFLIQYYNGEERAKGNILERFSAQQFPDLHSELNLSSLELGDSALYFCASSVDQGAGYGYTFGSGTRLTVV.

This clonotype was seen many times. V is TRBV12-3 or TRBV12-4 and J is TRBJ1-5; D uncertain. CDR3 length: 15 residues. The V gene lost 8 bases and the J gene lost 0 bases, with 14 bases spanning the gap. The CDR3 DNA reads TGTGCCAGCCGCCCCCAAGGAAATAGCAATCAGCCCCAGCATTTT. Translating it yields CASRPQGNSNQPQHF.

This clonotype was seen a handful of times. This chain connects TRBV7-6 to TRBJ2-1, with D possibly being TRBD2 (6 bases). This CDR3 comprises 19 residues. The germline V and J ends were trimmed by 6 bases and 1 base, with 25 bases remaining between them. CDR1 and CDR2 from the germline V gene are SGHVS and FNYEAQ. The CDR3 DNA sequence: TGTGCCAGCAGTTTAAAGATGACGGAGGGTGAGAGGTCCTACAATGAGCAGTTCTTC. Amino acids: CASSLKMTEGERSYNEQFF.

The chain is built from TRBV20-1 and TRBJ2-7; 7 positions match TRBD2. This CDR3 has 11 residues. Germline-derived CDR1 and CDR2 are DFQATT and SNEGSKA (reference sequence). V gave up 5 bases and J gave up 5 bases; unmatched junction bases: 3. The CDR3 here is CSAGGRDEQYF. The CDR3 DNA sequence: TGCAGTGCTGGGGGGAGGGACGAGCAGTACTTC.

Many counts were recorded for this clonotype. The rearrangement links TRBV27 to TRBJ1-1, with unresolved D. V lost 6 bases to trimming and J lost 6 bases, with 11 bases between them. This CDR3 contains 12 residues. CDR1 and CDR2 (germline): MNHEY, SMNVEV (reference sequence). The chain's CDR3 is CASRGAGAEAFF. CDR3 DNA sequence: TGTGCCAGCAGGGGCGCCGGGGCTGAAGCTTTCTTT.

The table lists this clonotype with many counts. The gene calls are TRBV5-1 and TRBJ2-1, with 8 nucleotides matching TRBD2. The V and J ends lost 0 bases and 6 bases, in that order; junction bases with no gene match: 8. This CDR3 has 16 residues. The germline gives CDR1 SGHRS, CDR2 YFSETQ. As DNA, the CDR3 is TGCGCCAGCAGCTTGGATCTCGGGAGGGCACGCAATGAGCAGTTCTTC. Protein sequence: CASSLDLGRARNEQFF.

This clonotype appeared many times. The rearrangement links TRBV3-1 to TRBJ2-7; 10 bases map to TRBD2. CDR3 length: 16 amino acids. J gave up 6 bases and V 1 base, and 9 bases lay outside the gene matches. CDR1 is LGHDT and CDR2 is YNNKEL in the germline V gene (reference sequence). CDR3 region: CASSQVALAGAPEQYF. The DNA of the CDR3 is TGTGCCAGCAGCCAAGTCGCCCTAGCGGGAGCCCCCGAGCAGTACTTC.

This clonotype was detected many times. The chain has TRBV6-5 and TRBJ2-7; 8 bases line up with TRBD1. Germline-derived CDR1 and CDR2 are MNHEY and SVGAGI. Germline trimming cut 4 bases from V and 11 bases from J; bases unmatched to any gene: 4. The CDR3 spans 11 residues. CDR3 in amino acids: CASSSGQGKYF. The CDR3, as DNA: TGTGCCAGCAGTTCAGGACAGGGAAAGTACTTC.

This clonotype was observed many times. J is TRBJ1-5 and V is TRBV6-1; D perhaps matches TRBD1 (5 bases). Germline assignment: CDR1 MNHNS and CDR2 SASEGT. CDR3 size: 14 residues. Trimming pared 8 bases from V and 2 bases from J, leaving 13 bases between. The CDR3 DNA sequence: TGTGCCAGCCACGAGGACACCTGCAATCAGCCCCAGCATTTT. Its protein product is CASHEDTCNQPQHF.

At least ten counts were recorded for this clonotype. V and J are TRBV12-3 or TRBV12-4 and TRBJ2-7; D possibly corresponds to TRBD2 (6 bases). V was shortened by 7 bases and J by 6 bases, with 13 bases between the two germline ends. The CDR3 loop spans 12 amino acids. In nucleotides, the CDR3 is TGTGCCAGCAAGGACGGGGGACCCGAGCAGTACTTC. Its protein product is CASKDGGPEQYF.

This clonotype was seen a few times. The gene calls are TRBV18 and TRBJ1-4; D not resolved. This CDR3 is 15 amino acids long. Deletions cut 2 bases from V and 8 bases from J, with 15 bases between. Germline V gene data show CDR1 as KGHSH and CDR2 as LQKENI. CDR3 residues: CASSPGTGRKEKLFF. The CDR3 DNA follows: TGTGCCAGCTCACCAGGTACGGGCCGGAAGGAAAAACTGTTTTTT.

This clonotype was seen repeatedly, ten times or more. The J gene is TRBJ1-2, the V gene TRBV3-1, with D uncertain. This CDR3 comprises 14 residues. Germline V gene data show CDR1 as LGHDT and CDR2 as YNNKEL (reference sequence). V lost 3 bases and J 4 bases, leaving 12 bases between the germline ends. This chain's CDR3 is CASSHRTVTYGYTF. DNA for the CDR3: TGTGCCAGCAGCCATCGGACTGTCACCTATGGCTACACCTTC.

The table lists this clonotype with many counts. The chain carries TRBV28 and TRBJ1-4; 7 positions match TRBD1. Germline CDR1 is MDHEN and CDR2 is SYDVKM. The CDR3 consists of 14 residues. V lost 5 bases, J lost 8 bases, and 8 bases stayed unmatched. The CDR3 loop is CASSPGQDEEKLFF. The CDR3 region has the DNA TGTGCCAGCAGTCCTGGACAGGACGAAGAAAAACTGTTTTTT.

This clonotype was seen at least ten times. The chain links TRBV6-5 to TRBJ1-1, with D unresolved. The length of the CDR3 is 13 residues. Germline CDR1 and CDR2: MNHEY and SVGAGI. V was trimmed by 0 bases and J by 8 bases, leaving 10 bases between them. CDR3 protein: CASSYSRGTEAFF. The CDR3 DNA reads as TGTGCCAGCAGTTACTCGCGGGGAACCGAAGCTTTCTTT.

There are a few counts of this clonotype. This CDR3 is CATLGTKGWIFPVPSTNTGELFF. CDR3 bases: TGTGCCACCTTGGGGACCAAGGGGTGGATTTTCCCCGTGCCGTCAACGAACACCGGGGAGCTGTTTTTT. The J gene is TRBJ2-2, the V gene TRBV7-9; the D gene could be TRBD1 or TRBD2 (5 bases each). CDR1 is SEHNR, CDR2 FQNEAQ, per germline (reference sequence). The CDR3 contains 23 residues. V lost 10 bases and J 0 bases, leaving 39 bases between the germline ends.

The rearrangement joins TRBV7-2 to TRBJ1-4; a weak D match, TRBD1 (6 bases). CDR3 length: 17 residues. Trimming pared 8 bases from V and 0 bases from J, leaving 19 bases between. The germline gives CDR1 SGHTA, CDR2 FQGNSA. CDR3 loop: CASSPRTVPATNEKLFF. The CDR3 DNA is TGTGCCAGCTCACCACGGACAGTGCCTGCAACTAATGAAAAACTGTTTTTT.